Each of the 24 T cell receptor beta chains below was sequenced from the same sample in a study of blood T cell repertoires in COVID-19 (dated by TCRdb to about 2020). Libraries were constructed by the immunoSEQ multiplex PCR assay. TCRdb obtained this table from immuneACCESS and retained in-frame rearrangements with V and J assigned. These tables miss some clones; where compared with another copy, unresolved V genes account for less than half of the shortfall, and the remainder is unexplained. This sample gives about 190,000 clones in total; around 89% of them show up just once. Of the sample, 0.62% falls within the top ten clones. Sequencing was performed on peripheral blood. These receptors came from a man aged 45 to 65 with acute or convalescent COVID-19.

The V gene is TRBV7-8, the J gene TRBJ2-2, with 8 bases matching TRBD1. V lost 3 bases, J lost 1 base, and 7 bases stayed unmatched. Germline values: CDR1 SGHVS, CDR2 FQNEAQ. This CDR3 contains 17 residues. CDR3 bases: TGTGCCAGCAGCTTTCCCCGGGACAGGAGGAACACCGGGGAGCTGTTTTTT. Translating gives CASSFPRDRRNTGELFF.

This sequence joins TRBV5-6 and TRBJ2-1, with 8 bases aligning to TRBD2. This CDR3 is 13 amino acids long. Trimming at V came to 3 bases and at J to 9 bases, leaving 5 bases not matched to a gene. Germline V lookup: CDR1 SGHDT, CDR2 YYEEEE. The CDR3 loop is CASSSGTRSEQFF. Here the CDR3 DNA reads TGTGCCAGCAGCTCCGGGACTAGAAGTGAGCAGTTCTTC.

This clone was recorded only once. CDR3 amino acids: CASLGLAGATGGTGELFF. The CDR3 DNA is TGTGCCAGCCTGGGACTAGCGGGAGCGACGGGGGGGACCGGGGAGCTGTTTTTT. The J gene is TRBJ2-2, the V gene TRBV19, with 14 bases identical to TRBD2. CDR1 and CDR2 from the germline V gene are LNHDA and SQIVND (reference sequence). This CDR3 is 18 amino acids long. V shed 9 bases, J shed 5 bases, and the junction held 14 bases outside the gene matches.

This CDR3 reads CASSWTGRYNEQFF. The DNA of the CDR3 is TGTGCCAGCAGTTGGACAGGGCGCTACAATGAGCAGTTCTTC. The V gene is TRBV6-5, the J gene TRBJ2-1, with 8 bases aligning to TRBD1. Germline CDR1 MNHEY, CDR2 SVGAGI. This CDR3 has 14 amino acids. With V trimmed by 4 bases and J by 3 bases, 2 bases remained unmatched.

The chain links TRBV27 to TRBJ2-7, with 7 bases lining up with TRBD1. Losses at the gene ends were 5 bases for V and 0 bases for J; bases not matched to a gene: 7. Per the germline V gene, CDR1 is MNHEY and CDR2 is SMNVEV (reference sequence). The CDR3 runs to 15 residues. CDR3 amino acids: CASSIRGPSSYEQYF. In DNA, the CDR3 is TGTGCCAGCAGTATAAGGGGGCCAAGCTCCTACGAGCAGTACTTC.

The chain recombines TRBV6-5 with TRBJ2-2; perhaps TRBD2 as D (5 bases). CDR1 and CDR2 (germline): MNHEY, SVGAGI. The V and J ends lost 6 bases and 1 base respectively, with 12 bases between them. The CDR3 runs 15 residues. In DNA, the CDR3 is TGTGCCAGCAGCGAGGGATTCTGGAACACCGGGGAGCTGTTTTTT. Its translation: CASSEGFWNTGELFF.

The rearrangement joins TRBV20-1 to TRBJ1-6; D remains unclear. V was trimmed by 6 bases and J by 0 bases, leaving 18 bases between them. Germline V gene sequence: CDR1 DFQATT, CDR2 SNEGSKA (reference sequence). The CDR3 is made up of 17 amino acids. The CDR3 loop reads CSASTWRASSYNSPLHF. The CDR3 DNA sequence: TGCAGTGCCAGTACTTGGCGGGCGAGCTCCTATAATTCACCCCTCCACTTT.

The V and J genes are TRBV15 and TRBJ2-1; 9 bases line up with TRBD2. The CDR3 extends over 16 amino acids. Germline-derived CDR1 and CDR2 are LNHNV and YYDKDF (reference sequence). Unmatched junction bases numbered 12, after V lost 5 bases and J lost 7 bases. CDR3 in amino acids: CATSRAGRGGHNEQFF. CDR3 DNA: TGTGCCACCAGCCGGGCGGGGCGGGGGGGCCATAATGAGCAGTTCTTC. Full variable domain (outside the CDR3, taken from reference TRBV15 and TRBJ2-1): DAMVIQNPRYQVTQFGKPVTLSCSQTLNHNVMYWYQQKSSQAPKLLFHYYDKDFNNEADTPDNFQSRRPNTSFCFLDIRSPGLGDTAMYLCATSRAGRGGHNEQFFGPGTRLTVL.

Here the CDR3 DNA reads TGTGCCAGCAGTTTACTTGGGACTAGCGGGAGGATTGCAGATACGCAGTATTTT. Encoded protein: CASSLLGTSGRIADTQYF. The V call is TRBV27, the J call TRBJ2-3; 15 bases map to TRBD2. Germline assignment: CDR1 MNHEY and CDR2 SMNVEV (reference sequence). V shed 2 bases, J shed 4 bases, and the junction held 7 bases outside the gene matches. The CDR3 totals 18 residues.

The chain has TRBV4-2 and TRBJ1-1, with TRBD1 as a possible D gene (6 bases). CDR1 is LGHNA and CDR2 is YNFKEQ in the germline V gene. The CDR3 contains 14 residues. Trimming took 2 bases from V and 7 from J, leaving 14 bases between them. The CDR3 loop is CASSQPTGTNEAFF. The CDR3 DNA reads as TGTGCCAGCAGCCAACCAACAGGGACGAATGAAGCTTTCTTT.

V usage is TRBV7-9 and J usage is TRBJ2-3; 9 nucleotides agree with TRBD2. With 4 bases clipped from V and 6 bases from J, the junction kept 8 bases outside the gene matches. This CDR3 has 15 residues. Germline V gives CDR1 SEHNR, CDR2 FQNEAQ (reference sequence). This chain's CDR3 is CASSSSGRLMDTQYF. The CDR3 DNA reads as TGTGCCAGCAGCTCGAGCGGGAGGTTGATGGATACGCAGTATTTT.

This chain connects TRBV18 to TRBJ1-1; D remains unclear. Trimming took 0 bases from V and 7 from J, leaving 12 bases between them. There are 14 residues in the CDR3. Per the germline V gene, CDR1 is KGHSH and CDR2 is LQKENI. The DNA of the CDR3 is TGTGCCAGCTCACCACCCTATCTGCCCTATGAAGCTTTCTTT. As protein: CASSPPYLPYEAFF.

This clone came up a few times. This chain connects TRBV11-2 to TRBJ2-2, with D perhaps matching TRBD1 (6 bases). The ends were cut back, 5 bases at V and 15 bases at J, with 16 bases in the middle. The germline V gene encodes CDR1 SGHAT and CDR2 FQNNGV. The CDR3 runs to 12 residues. CDR3 bases: TGTGCCAGCAGCCCCCGGACAGCAGAGGTGTTTTTT. Residues: CASSPRTAEVFF. Filled out from reference TRBV11-2 and TRBJ2-2, the complete variable domain reads EAGVAQSPRYKIIEKRQSVAFWCNPISGHATLYWYQQILGQGPKLLIQFQNNGVVDDSQLPKDRFSAERLKGVDSTLKIQPAKLEDSAVYLCASSPRTAEVFFGEGSRLTVL.

The genes are TRBV30 and TRBJ2-1; the D gene is possibly TRBD2 (6 bases). The germline V gene encodes CDR1 GTSNPN and CDR2 SVGIG (reference sequence). Deletions cut 2 bases from V and 3 bases from J, with 14 bases between. The CDR3 is made up of 15 amino acids. CDR3 nucleotides: TGTGCCTGGAGTCGTGACACCGGGAGCTACAATGAGCAGTTCTTC. This gives the protein CAWSRDTGSYNEQFF. The variable domain in full, with the rest retrieved from reference TRBV30 and TRBJ2-1, is SQTIHQWPATLVQPVGSPLSLECTVEGTSNPNLYWYRQAAGRGLQLLFYSVGIGQISSEVPQNLSASRPQDRQFILSSKKLLLSDSGFYLCAWSRDTGSYNEQFFGPGTRLTVL.

The V gene is TRBV2, the J gene TRBJ2-2; 7 nucleotides agree with TRBD1. From germline, CDR1 is SNHLY and CDR2 FYNNEI. The ends lost 3 bases at V and 0 bases at J; junction bases unmatched: 1. The CDR3 runs 15 residues. CDR3 residues: CASSEGQSNTGELFF. For the CDR3, the DNA is TGTGCCAGCAGTGAGGGACAGTCGAACACCGGGGAGCTGTTTTTT.

V gene TRBV28 combines with J gene TRBJ1-4; no clear D. Germline CDR1 reads MDHEN; CDR2 reads SYDVKM. V lost 3 bases and J lost 2, with 10 bases in between. CDR3 size: 15 residues. The CDR3 DNA sequence: TGTGCCAGCAGTTTGTACTCGGGGACTAATGAAAAACTGTTTTTT. Its protein is CASSLYSGTNEKLFF. Drawing the rest from reference TRBV28 and TRBJ1-4, the complete variable domain is DVKVTQSSRYLVKRTGEKVFLECVQDMDHENMFWYRQDPGLGLRLIYFSYDVKMKEKGDIPEGYSVSREKKERFSLILESASTNQTSMYLCASSLYSGTNEKLFFGSGTQLSVL.

This clone occurred once. The rearrangement links TRBV5-4 to TRBJ1-2, with D perhaps matching TRBD1 (6 bases). Germline CDR1 SGHNT, CDR2 YYREEE (reference sequence). The CDR3 runs to 15 residues. V lost 0 bases and J 5 bases, leaving 14 bases between the germline ends. CDR3: CASSLAVGQQYGYTF. The DNA of the CDR3 is TGTGCCAGCAGCTTGGCCGTAGGACAGCAGTATGGCTACACCTTC.

This chain uses TRBV7-9 with TRBJ2-1; D may be TRBD1 (6 bases). The germline V and J ends were trimmed by 5 bases and 12 bases, with 17 bases remaining between them. Germline lookup yields CDR1 SEHNR and CDR2 FQNEAQ (reference sequence). The length of the CDR3 is 13 residues. The CDR3 DNA reads TGTGCCAGCAGCCAGGATCTAGGGGGAAGGCAGTTCTTC. Translating gives CASSQDLGGRQFF.

CDR3 DNA sequence: TGTGCCTGGTCCAGGACAGGGACCTTCACAGATACGCAGTATTTT. This encodes CAWSRTGTFTDTQYF. This rearrangement joins TRBV30 to TRBJ2-3, with 8 bases lining up with TRBD1. Germline CDR1 GTSNPN, CDR2 SVGIG (reference sequence). The V and J ends lost 5 bases and 2 bases, in that order; junction bases with no gene match: 9. The CDR3 runs 15 residues.

J is TRBJ2-2 and V is TRBV5-1; 9 bases are shared with TRBD2. The germline V gene encodes CDR1 SGHRS and CDR2 YFSETQ. The CDR3 runs to 14 residues. The J segment lost 7 bases and the V segment lost 8 bases, leaving 9 bases of the junction unmatched. The CDR3 nucleotides read TGCGCCAGTTCGGCTAGCGGGAATCGCGGGGAGCTGTTTTTT. Translated: CASSASGNRGELFF.

The chain recombines TRBV10-3 with TRBJ1-5; D is uncertain. This CDR3 has 13 residues. Germline V gene data show CDR1 as ENHRY and CDR2 as SYGVKD. Trimming removed 10 bases at V and 9 bases at J, with 19 bases between. CDR3 in amino acids: CATTPGLRGPQHF. As DNA, the CDR3 is TGTGCCACCACCCCCGGGCTTCGGGGGCCCCAGCATTTT.

The genes are TRBV6-5 and TRBJ1-4, with a tentative D call TRBD1 (6 bases). Trimming pared 6 bases from V and 5 bases from J, leaving 10 bases between. CDR1 is MNHEY and CDR2 is SVGAGI in the germline V gene. This CDR3 spans 13 amino acids. CDR3 DNA: TGTGCCAGCAGCCGTGACAGGAATGAAAAACTGTTTTTT. Protein sequence: CASSRDRNEKLFF.

The chain combines TRBV19 with TRBJ1-5; 8 positions agree with TRBD1. Germline V gene lookup returns CDR1 LNHDA and CDR2 SQIVND (reference sequence). The CDR3 covers 14 residues. V lost 4 bases, J lost 6 bases, and 5 bases stayed unmatched. In nucleotides, the CDR3 is TGTGCCAGTAGTAATACAGGGGGAGCTCAGCCCCAGCATTTT. Protein: CASSNTGGAQPQHF.

Points on this clone: Distinct nucleotide sequences in the sample also encode this CDR3. This chain connects TRBV28 to TRBJ2-7; D gene unclear. The CDR3 totals 12 residues. V was clipped by 3 bases and J by 3 bases, with 6 bases between them. The germline V gene has CDR1 MDHEN and CDR2 SYDVKM. CDR3 DNA: TGTGCCAGCAGTTTGTCTTTCTACGAGCAGTACTTC. Translation gives CASSLSFYEQYF.